Following are 10 T cell receptor beta chains from one sample sequenced in a study of radiotherapy plus CTLA-4 blockade in lung cancer. The protocol was immunoSEQ multiplex PCR, while the TCRdb copy is restricted to in-frame clones and leaves out a portion. This table has more than 40,000 clones, approximately 76% appearing once. The source was peripheral blood, collected from a patient treated with radiotherapy plus ipilimumab. All receptors come from a human donor with non-small cell lung cancer who had stable disease on radiotherapy plus ipilimumab.

The CDR3 loop is CASRGNEQFF. CDR3 nucleotide sequence: TGTGCCAGCAGGGGCAATGAGCAGTTCTTC. This chain joins TRBV5-6 and TRBJ2-1; no clear D gene. The CDR3 is 10 residues long. The germline CDR1 and CDR2 sequences are SGHDT and YYEEEE. Trimming stripped 5 bases from V and 6 bases from J, with 3 bases between.

The CDR3 nucleotides read TGTGCCAGCAGCTTTGAACGGGAGACCCAGTACTTC. Residues: CASSFERETQYF. The chain carries TRBV7-6 and TRBJ2-5; no clear D gene. The CDR3 totals 12 residues. Germline CDR1 reads SGHVS; CDR2 reads FNYEAQ. Trimming took 3 bases from V and 5 from J, leaving 7 bases between them. The full variable domain, rest sourced from reference TRBV7-6 and TRBJ2-5, is GAGVSQSPRYKVTKRGQDVALRCDPISGHVSLYWYRQALGQGPEFLTYFNYEAQQDKSGLPNDRFSAERPEGSISTLTIQRTEQRDSAMYRCASSFERETQYFGPGTRLLVL.

This clone has more than one count but fewer than ten. The chain employs TRBV6-5 and TRBJ1-2; D gene uncertain. The CDR3 contains 12 residues. V was pared by 5 bases and J by 9 bases, with 13 bases between. The germline CDR1 and CDR2 sequences are MNHEY and SVGAGI. The CDR3 loop reads CASSEVAVRYTF. The CDR3, as DNA: TGTGCCAGCAGTGAAGTTGCAGTCCGCTACACCTTC.

This clone came up once. This chain joins TRBV27 and TRBJ2-3; no firm D call. The CDR3 covers 16 residues. Trimming left V 6 bases short and J 0 bases short, with 16 bases between. Germline V gene data show CDR1 as MNHEY and CDR2 as SMNVEV (reference sequence). The CDR3 spells CASSSVMQDSTDTQYF. The CDR3 bases are TGTGCCAGCAGCTCCGTAATGCAGGATAGCACAGATACGCAGTATTTT.

J is TRBJ1-5 and V is TRBV7-2; perhaps TRBD1 as D (5 bases). The germline gives CDR1 SGHTA, CDR2 FQGNSA. Trimming shortened V by 5 bases and J by 7 bases, and 15 bases separated the two germline ends. The CDR3 spans 14 residues. The CDR3 nucleotides read TGTGCCAGCAGCCAGGACACTTCGTGGCAGCCCCAGCATTTT. The encoded protein is CASSQDTSWQPQHF.

This chain connects TRBV7-8 to TRBJ2-1, with 9 bases identical to TRBD2. The V and J ends lost 5 bases and 6 bases, in that order; junction bases with no gene match: 23. CDR1 and CDR2 from the germline V gene are SGHVS and FQNEAQ. The CDR3 runs 20 residues. The CDR3 sequence is CASSPWGEVGGGAGVNEQFF. DNA of the CDR3: TGTGCCAGCAGCCCTTGGGGCGAAGTCGGCGGGGGGGCCGGGGTCAATGAGCAGTTCTTC.

A note on this clone: The junction does not match germline at one end; this may be a read error. The V and J genes are TRBV7-9 and TRBJ2-5; TRBD2 matches at 7 bases. This CDR3 region has 13 residues. Per germline, CDR1 SEHNR and CDR2 FQNEAQ (reference sequence). The chain's CDR3 is CASSRDYQGTQYF. For the CDR3, the DNA is TGTGCCAGCAGCCGGGACTATCAAGGGACCCAGTACTTC.

The CDR3 DNA reads as TGTGCCAGCAGCGAAATAGAGCCGATCTTAACCAAAAACATTCAGTACTTC. This sequence encodes CASSEIEPILTKNIQYF. This chain uses TRBV7-6 with TRBJ2-4, with no clear D. The germline gives CDR1 SGHVS, CDR2 FNYEAQ. The CDR3 has 17 amino acids. The V gene lost 5 bases and the J gene lost 2 bases, with 19 bases spanning the gap. The variable domain in full, completed from reference TRBV7-6 and TRBJ2-4, reads GAGVSQSPRYKVTKRGQDVALRCDPISGHVSLYWYRQALGQGPEFLTYFNYEAQQDKSGLPNDRFSAERPEGSISTLTIQRTEQRDSAMYRCASSEIEPILTKNIQYFGAGTRLSVL.

The chain links TRBV6-5 to TRBJ1-2; a possible D gene is TRBD1 (5 bases). Germline V gene data show CDR1 as MNHEY and CDR2 as SVGAGI. The V end was cut by 2 bases, the J end by 7 bases, with 20 bases between. The CDR3 contains 16 residues. This chain's CDR3 is CASSYGTRGSLGGYTF. CDR3 DNA sequence: TGTGCCAGCAGTTACGGTACCCGGGGCAGTCTCGGTGGCTACACCTTC.

The chain uses TRBV19 and TRBJ1-5, with D uncertain. V lost 5 bases to trimming and J lost 0 bases, with 11 bases between them. CDR3 length equals 15 residues. Germline CDR1 is LNHDA and CDR2 is SQIVND (reference sequence). As DNA, the CDR3 is TGTGCCAGTAGTCCACAGACTTATAGCAATCAGCCCCAGCATTTT. Its translation: CASSPQTYSNQPQHF.